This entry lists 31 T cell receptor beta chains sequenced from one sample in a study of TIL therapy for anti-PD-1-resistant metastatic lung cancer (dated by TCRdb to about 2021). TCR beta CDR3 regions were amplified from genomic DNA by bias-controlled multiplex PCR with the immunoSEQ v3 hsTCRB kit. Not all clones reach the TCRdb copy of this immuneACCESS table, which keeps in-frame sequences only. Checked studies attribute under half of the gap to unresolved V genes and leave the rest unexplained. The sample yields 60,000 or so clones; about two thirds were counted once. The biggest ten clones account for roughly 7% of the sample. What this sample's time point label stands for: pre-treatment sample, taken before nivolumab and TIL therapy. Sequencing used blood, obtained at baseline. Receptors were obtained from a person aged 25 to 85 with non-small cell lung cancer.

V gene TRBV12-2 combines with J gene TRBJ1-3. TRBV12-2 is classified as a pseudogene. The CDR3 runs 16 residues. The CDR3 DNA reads TGTGCAAGTCGACCTACTCAGGGAGACTCTGGAAACACCATATATTTT. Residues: CASRPTQGDSGNTIYF.

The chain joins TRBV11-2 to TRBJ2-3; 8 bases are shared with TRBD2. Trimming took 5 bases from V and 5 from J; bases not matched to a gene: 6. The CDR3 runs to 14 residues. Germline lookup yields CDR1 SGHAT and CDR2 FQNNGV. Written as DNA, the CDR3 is TGTGCCAGCAGCAAAGCGGGAGTGATAGATACGCAGTATTTT. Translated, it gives CASSKAGVIDTQYF.

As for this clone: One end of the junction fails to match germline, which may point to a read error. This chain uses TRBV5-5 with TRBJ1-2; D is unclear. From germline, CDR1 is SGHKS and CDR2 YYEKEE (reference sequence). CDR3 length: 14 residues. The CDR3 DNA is TGTGCCAGAAGCTCGGACTTAGCTAACTATGGCTACACCTTC. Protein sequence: CARSSDLANYGYTF.

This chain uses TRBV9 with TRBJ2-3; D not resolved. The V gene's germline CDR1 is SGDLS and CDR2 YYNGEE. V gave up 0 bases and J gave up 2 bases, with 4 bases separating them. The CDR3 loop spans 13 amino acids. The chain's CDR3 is CASSVAYTDTQYF. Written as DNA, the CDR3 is TGTGCCAGCAGCGTAGCGTACACAGATACGCAGTATTTT.

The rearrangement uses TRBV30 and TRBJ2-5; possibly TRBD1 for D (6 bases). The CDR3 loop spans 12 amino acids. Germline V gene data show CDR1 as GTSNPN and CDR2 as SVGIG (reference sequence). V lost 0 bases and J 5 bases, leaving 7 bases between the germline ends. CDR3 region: CAWSVTGETQYF. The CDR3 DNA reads TGTGCCTGGAGTGTGACAGGCGAGACCCAGTACTTC.

CDR3 residues: CASSLKGGNTEAFF. The CDR3 region has the DNA TGTGCCAGCAGCTTGAAGGGCGGCAACACTGAAGCTTTCTTT. This rearrangement joins TRBV5-4 to TRBJ1-1; D unclear. CDR1 SGHNT and CDR2 YYREEE come from the germline V gene (reference sequence). The CDR3 is 14 amino acids. V was cut by 1 base and J by 2 bases, with 9 bases left in between.

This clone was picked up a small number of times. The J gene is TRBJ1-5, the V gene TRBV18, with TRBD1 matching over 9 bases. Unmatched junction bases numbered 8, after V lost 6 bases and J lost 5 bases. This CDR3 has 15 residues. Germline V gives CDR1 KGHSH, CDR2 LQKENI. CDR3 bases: TGTGCCAGCTCTCAACAGGGGGCGGCGGATCAGCCCCAGCATTTT. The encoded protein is CASSQQGAADQPQHF.

Here the CDR3 reads CASSYSQGNTDTQYF. The CDR3 region has the DNA TGTGCCAGCAGTTACTCCCAGGGAAATACAGATACGCAGTATTTT. The V and J genes are TRBV6-6 and TRBJ2-3; D is perhaps TRBD1 (5 bases). Germline V gives CDR1 MNHNY, CDR2 SVGAGI (reference sequence). V gave up 0 bases and J gave up 3 bases, with 10 bases separating them. The CDR3 contains 15 residues.

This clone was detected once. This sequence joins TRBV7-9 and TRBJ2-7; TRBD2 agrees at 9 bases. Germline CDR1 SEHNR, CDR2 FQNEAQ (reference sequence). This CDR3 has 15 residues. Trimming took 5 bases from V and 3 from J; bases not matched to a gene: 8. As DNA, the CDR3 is TGTGCCAGCAGCCCTCTAGCGGGGATGGGCTACGAGCAGTACTTC. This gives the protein CASSPLAGMGYEQYF.

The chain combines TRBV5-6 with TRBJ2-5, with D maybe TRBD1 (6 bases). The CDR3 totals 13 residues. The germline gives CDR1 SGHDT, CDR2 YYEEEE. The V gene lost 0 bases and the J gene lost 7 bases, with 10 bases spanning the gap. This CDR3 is CASSLGQAATQYF. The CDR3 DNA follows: TGTGCCAGCAGCTTGGGACAGGCAGCGACCCAGTACTTC.

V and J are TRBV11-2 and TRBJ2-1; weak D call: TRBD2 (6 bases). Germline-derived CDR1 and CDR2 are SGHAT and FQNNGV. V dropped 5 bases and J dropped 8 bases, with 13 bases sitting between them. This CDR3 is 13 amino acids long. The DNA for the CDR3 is TGTGCCAGCAGCCGACCCCCTAGCGATGAGCAGTTCTTC. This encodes CASSRPPSDEQFF.

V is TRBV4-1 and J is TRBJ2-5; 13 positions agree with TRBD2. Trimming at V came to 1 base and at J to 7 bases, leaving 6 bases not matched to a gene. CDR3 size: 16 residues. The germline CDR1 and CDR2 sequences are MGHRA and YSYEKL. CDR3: CASSQVTGLAGWTQYF. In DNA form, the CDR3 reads TGCGCCAGCAGCCAAGTTACGGGACTAGCGGGGTGGACCCAGTACTTC.

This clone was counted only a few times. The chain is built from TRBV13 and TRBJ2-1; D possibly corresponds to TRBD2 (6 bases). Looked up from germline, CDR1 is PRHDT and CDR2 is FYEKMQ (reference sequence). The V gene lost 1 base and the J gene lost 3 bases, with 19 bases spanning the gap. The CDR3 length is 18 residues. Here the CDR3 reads CASSLDGLAGIRYNEQFF. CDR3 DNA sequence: TGTGCCAGCAGCTTAGATGGTTTGGCGGGGATCCGCTACAATGAGCAGTTCTTC.

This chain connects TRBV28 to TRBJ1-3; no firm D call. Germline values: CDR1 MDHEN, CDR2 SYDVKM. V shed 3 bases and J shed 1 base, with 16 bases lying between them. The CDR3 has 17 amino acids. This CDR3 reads CASSFPGQTISGNTIYF. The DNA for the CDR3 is TGTGCCAGCAGTTTTCCGGGCCAGACCATTTCTGGAAACACCATATATTTT.

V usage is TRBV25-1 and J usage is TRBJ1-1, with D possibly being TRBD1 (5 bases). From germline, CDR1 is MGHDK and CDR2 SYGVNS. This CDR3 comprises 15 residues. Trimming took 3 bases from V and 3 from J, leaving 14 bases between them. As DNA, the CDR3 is TGTGCCAGCAGTGATCCCACCCTGGGGGACACTGAAGCTTTCTTT. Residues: CASSDPTLGDTEAFF.

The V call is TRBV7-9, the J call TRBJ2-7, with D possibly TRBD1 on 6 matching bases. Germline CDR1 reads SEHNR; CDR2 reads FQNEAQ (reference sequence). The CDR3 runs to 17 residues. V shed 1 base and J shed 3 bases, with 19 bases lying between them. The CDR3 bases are TGTGCCAGCAGCTTAGGTGTCGCTAATGGACAGTTCTACGAGCAGTACTTC. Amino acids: CASSLGVANGQFYEQYF.

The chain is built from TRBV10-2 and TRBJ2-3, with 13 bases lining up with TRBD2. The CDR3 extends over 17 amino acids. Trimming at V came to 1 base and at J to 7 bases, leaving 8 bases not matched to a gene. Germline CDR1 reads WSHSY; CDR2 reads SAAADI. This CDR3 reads CASSEFRTSGRGNTQYF. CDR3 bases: TGCGCCAGCAGTGAGTTCCGGACTAGCGGGAGAGGAAATACGCAGTATTTT.

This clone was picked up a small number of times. CDR3 sequence (DNA): TGTGCCAGCAGCGTAGAAGGGGGCCAAGGGAATGAGCAGTTCTTC. Amino acid sequence: CASSVEGGQGNEQFF. V is TRBV9 and J is TRBJ2-1, with 7 bases that match TRBD1. Germline V gene sequence: CDR1 SGDLS, CDR2 YYNGEE. J was trimmed by 7 bases and V by 0 bases; bases with no gene match: 7. The CDR3 runs 15 residues.

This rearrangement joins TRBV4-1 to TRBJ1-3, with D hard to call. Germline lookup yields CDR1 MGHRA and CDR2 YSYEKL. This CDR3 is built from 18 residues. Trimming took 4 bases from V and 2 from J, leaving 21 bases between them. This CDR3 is CASSRKPDLTAAGNTIYF. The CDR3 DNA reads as TGCGCCAGCAGCCGAAAACCAGACCTAACAGCTGCTGGAAACACCATATATTTT.

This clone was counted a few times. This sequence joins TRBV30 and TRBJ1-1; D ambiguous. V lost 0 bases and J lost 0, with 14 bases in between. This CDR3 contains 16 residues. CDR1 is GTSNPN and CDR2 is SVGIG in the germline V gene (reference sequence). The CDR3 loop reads CAWSVGGGGVNTEAFF. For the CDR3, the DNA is TGTGCCTGGAGTGTTGGTGGAGGCGGGGTGAACACTGAAGCTTTCTTT.

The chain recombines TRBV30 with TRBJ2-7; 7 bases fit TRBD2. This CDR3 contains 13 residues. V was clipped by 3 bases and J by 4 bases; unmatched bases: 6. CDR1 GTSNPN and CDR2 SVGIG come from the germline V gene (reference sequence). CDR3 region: CAWRRGRRYEQYF. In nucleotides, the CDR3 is TGTGCCTGGAGGCGCGGGAGAAGATACGAGCAGTACTTC. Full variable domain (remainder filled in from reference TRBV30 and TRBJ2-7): SQTIHQWPATLVQPVGSPLSLECTVEGTSNPNLYWYRQAAGRGLQLLFYSVGIGQISSEVPQNLSASRPQDRQFILSSKKLLLSDSGFYLCAWRRGRRYEQYFGPGTRLTVT.

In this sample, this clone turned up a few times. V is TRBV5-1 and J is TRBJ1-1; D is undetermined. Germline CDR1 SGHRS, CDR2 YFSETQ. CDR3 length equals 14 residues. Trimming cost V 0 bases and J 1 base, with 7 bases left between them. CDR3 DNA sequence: TGCGCCAGCAGCTTGGCCGCGGGGAACACTGAAGCTTTCTTT. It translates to CASSLAAGNTEAFF.

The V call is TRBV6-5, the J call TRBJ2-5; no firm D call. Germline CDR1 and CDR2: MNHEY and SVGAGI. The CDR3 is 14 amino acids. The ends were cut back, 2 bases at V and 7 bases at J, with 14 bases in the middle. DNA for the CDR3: TGTGCCAGCAGTTACCGCCAGCCCTTGGGGACCCAGTACTTC. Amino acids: CASSYRQPLGTQYF.

The CDR3 nucleotides read TGTGCCAGCCGAGACAGCTTCCGCAATCAGCCCCAGCATTTT. Residues: CASRDSFRNQPQHF. V and J are TRBV6-1 and TRBJ1-5; D is possibly TRBD1 (5 bases). There are 14 residues in the CDR3. Looked up from germline, CDR1 is MNHNS and CDR2 is SASEGT. The V end lost 8 bases, the J end lost 2 bases, and 13 bases lay between the germline ends.

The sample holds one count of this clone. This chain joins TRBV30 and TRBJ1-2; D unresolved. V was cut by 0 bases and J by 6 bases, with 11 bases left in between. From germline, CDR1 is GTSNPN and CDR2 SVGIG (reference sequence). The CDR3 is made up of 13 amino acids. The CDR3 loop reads CAWSVPQIDGYTF. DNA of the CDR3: TGTGCCTGGAGTGTCCCCCAAATTGATGGCTACACCTTC.

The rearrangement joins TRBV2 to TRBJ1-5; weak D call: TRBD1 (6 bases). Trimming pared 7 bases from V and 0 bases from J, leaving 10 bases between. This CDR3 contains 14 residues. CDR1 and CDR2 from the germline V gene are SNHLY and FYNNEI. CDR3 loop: CASTGGYSNQPQHF. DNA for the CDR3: TGTGCCAGCACGGGGGGCTATAGCAATCAGCCCCAGCATTTT. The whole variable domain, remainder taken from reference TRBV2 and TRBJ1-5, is EPEVTQTPSHQVTQMGQEVILRCVPISNHLYFYWYRQILGQKVEFLVSFYNNEISEKSEIFDDQFSVERPDGSNFTLKIRSTKLEDSAMYFCASTGGYSNQPQHFGDGTRLSIL.

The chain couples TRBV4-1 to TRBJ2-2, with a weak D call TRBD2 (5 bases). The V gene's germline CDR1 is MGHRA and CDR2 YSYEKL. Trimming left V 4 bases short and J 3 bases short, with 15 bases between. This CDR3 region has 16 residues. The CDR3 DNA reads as TGCGCCAGCAGCCGCGAGGGCCCGACACACACCGGGGAGCTGTTTTTT. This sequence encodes CASSREGPTHTGELFF.

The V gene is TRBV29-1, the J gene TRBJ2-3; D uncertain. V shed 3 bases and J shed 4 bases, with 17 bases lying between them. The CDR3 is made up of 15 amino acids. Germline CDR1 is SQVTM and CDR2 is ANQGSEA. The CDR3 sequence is CSVEVPSEMADTQYF. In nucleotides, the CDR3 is TGCAGCGTTGAGGTCCCCTCCGAGATGGCAGATACGCAGTATTTT.

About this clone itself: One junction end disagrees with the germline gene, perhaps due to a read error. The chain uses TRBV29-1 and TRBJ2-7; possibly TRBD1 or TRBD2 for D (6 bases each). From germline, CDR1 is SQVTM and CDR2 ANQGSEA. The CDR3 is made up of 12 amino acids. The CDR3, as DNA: TGCAGCGTGGAAGAGGGGGGATACGAGCAGTACTTC. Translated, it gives CSVEEGGYEQYF.

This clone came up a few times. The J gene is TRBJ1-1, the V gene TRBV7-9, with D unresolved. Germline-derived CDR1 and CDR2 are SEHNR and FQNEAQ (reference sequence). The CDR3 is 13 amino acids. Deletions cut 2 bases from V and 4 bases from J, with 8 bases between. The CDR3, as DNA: TGTGCCAGCAGCTTACAGGTTCCCACTGAAGCTTTCTTT. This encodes CASSLQVPTEAFF. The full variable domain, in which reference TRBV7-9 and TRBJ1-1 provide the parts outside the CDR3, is DTGVSQNPRHKITKRGQNVTFRCDPISEHNRLYWYRQTLGQGPEFLTYFQNEAQLEKSRLLSDRFSAERPKGSFSTLEIQRTEQGDSAMYLCASSLQVPTEAFFGQGTRLTVV.

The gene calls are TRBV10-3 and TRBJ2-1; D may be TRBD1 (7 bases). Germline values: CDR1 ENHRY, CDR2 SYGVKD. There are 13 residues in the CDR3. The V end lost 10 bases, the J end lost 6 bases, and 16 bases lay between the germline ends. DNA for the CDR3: TGTGCCACTGGCGGGGACAGCCCCAATGAGCAGTTCTTC. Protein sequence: CATGGDSPNEQFF.